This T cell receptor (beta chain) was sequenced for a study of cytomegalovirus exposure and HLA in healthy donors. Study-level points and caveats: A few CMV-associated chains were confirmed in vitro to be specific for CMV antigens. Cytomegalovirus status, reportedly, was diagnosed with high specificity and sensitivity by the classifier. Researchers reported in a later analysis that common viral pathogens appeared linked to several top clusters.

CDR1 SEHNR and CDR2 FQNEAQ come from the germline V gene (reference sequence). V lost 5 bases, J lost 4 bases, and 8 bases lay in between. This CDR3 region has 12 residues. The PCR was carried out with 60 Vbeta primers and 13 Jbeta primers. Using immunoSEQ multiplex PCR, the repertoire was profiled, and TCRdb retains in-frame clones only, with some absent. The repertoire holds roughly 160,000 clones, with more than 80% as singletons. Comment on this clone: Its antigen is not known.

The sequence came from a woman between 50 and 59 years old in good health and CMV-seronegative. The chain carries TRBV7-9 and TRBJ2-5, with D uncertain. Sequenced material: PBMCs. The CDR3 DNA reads TGTGCCAGCAGCCTGAGGAGAGAGACCCAGTACTTC. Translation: CASSLRRETQYF.